Presented here are 23 T cell receptor beta chains from one specimen sequenced in a study of T cell responses to AZD1222 COVID-19 vaccine (dated by TCRdb to the early 2020s). The library was made by the immunoSEQ multiplex PCR assay. TCRdb took over this immuneACCESS table, retaining in-frame rearrangements with V and J assigned. Such tables are incomplete; in checked studies, under half of the missing clones stem from an unresolved V gene, and the remainder is unexplained. Across this sample there are about 70,000 clones, with 84% seen only once. Together, the top ten hold more than 8.5% of the sample. This sample's time point label indicates: baseline before first vaccination. The source was peripheral blood, collected on day 0 of AZD1222 vaccination. These receptor sequences come from an adult in good health.

J is TRBJ1-5 and V is TRBV10-3; D uncertain. Germline V CDR1 and CDR2: ENHRY, SYGVKD. Deletions cut 5 bases from V and 0 bases from J, with 5 bases between. This CDR3 has 13 residues. Written as DNA, the CDR3 is TGTGCCATCAGTCATTCTAGCAATCAGCCCCAGCATTTT. Translation gives CAISHSSNQPQHF.

The V and J genes are TRBV20-1 and TRBJ1-5, with D unresolved. This CDR3 is built from 13 residues. CDR1 is DFQATT, CDR2 SNEGSKA, per germline (reference sequence). Trimming removed 3 bases from V and 0 bases from J, with 6 bases in between. The chain's CDR3 is CSASRDSNQPQHF. The CDR3 nucleotides are TGCAGTGCTAGTAGGGATAGCAATCAGCCCCAGCATTTT.

This clone was recorded once. The sample contains more than one DNA sequence encoding this CDR3. J is TRBJ1-1 and V is TRBV7-9; D not resolved. The germline V gene has CDR1 SEHNR and CDR2 FQNEAQ (reference sequence). The germline V and J ends were trimmed by 3 bases and 8 bases, with 13 bases remaining between them. The CDR3 length is 13 residues. The chain's CDR3 is CASSFEAPTEAFF. DNA for the CDR3: TGTGCCAGCAGCTTTGAGGCCCCCACCGAAGCTTTCTTT.

The V gene is TRBV27, the J gene TRBJ2-1, with a weak D call TRBD1 (6 bases). The V gene lost 3 bases and the J gene lost 5 bases, with 8 bases spanning the gap. CDR3 length: 13 residues. CDR1 is MNHEY and CDR2 is SMNVEV in the germline V gene (reference sequence). The CDR3 spells CASSFGTNNEQFF. The CDR3 nucleotides read TGTGCCAGCAGTTTCGGGACAAACAATGAGCAGTTCTTC.

This chain connects TRBV5-1 to TRBJ2-3, with D perhaps TRBD2 (7 bases). This CDR3 is 14 amino acids long. Germline CDR1 is SGHRS and CDR2 is YFSETQ. V dropped 1 base and J dropped 3 bases, with 9 bases sitting between them. The DNA of the CDR3 is TGCGCCAGCAGCTTGAGGGGGGGAACAGATACGCAGTATTTT. It specifies CASSLRGGTDTQYF.

The J gene is TRBJ1-5, the V gene TRBV30, with unresolved D. The V gene lost 5 bases and the J gene lost 2 bases, with 10 bases spanning the gap. Looked up from germline, CDR1 is GTSNPN and CDR2 is SVGIG (reference sequence). The CDR3 runs to 13 residues. In DNA, the CDR3 is TGTGCCTGGCAAGGTGGGGGCAATCAGCCCCAGCATTTT. This encodes CAWQGGGNQPQHF.

The CDR3 DNA sequence: TGTGCCAGCAGTTTCGTGCGGTTCACTGAAGCTTTCTTT. Translation: CASSFVRFTEAFF. This chain links TRBV12-3 or TRBV12-4 with TRBJ1-1; D gene ambiguous. This CDR3 is 13 amino acids long. V lost 3 bases and J lost 4, with 9 bases in between.

The chain links TRBV4-1 to TRBJ1-3; D is ambiguous. V lost 3 bases to trimming and J lost 1 base, with 1 base between them. The CDR3 sequence is 12 residues long. CDR1 and CDR2 from the germline V gene are MGHRA and YSYEKL. The CDR3 region has the DNA TGCGCCAGCAGCCAGTCTGGAAACACCATATATTTT. It encodes CASSQSGNTIYF.

This chain links TRBV3-1 (or the pseudogene TRBV3-2) with TRBJ1-1; D gene uncertain. V dropped 1 base and J dropped 6 bases, with 9 bases sitting between them. This CDR3 is built from 13 residues. Germline V gene data show CDR1 as LGHDT and CDR2 as YNNKEL (reference sequence). The CDR3 is CASSQGGVAEAFF. The CDR3 DNA follows: TGTGCCAGCAGCCAAGGTGGGGTCGCTGAAGCTTTCTTT.

Only a few counts were recorded for this clone. The chain joins TRBV7-9 to TRBJ2-7; TRBD1 matches at 10 bases. Germline V CDR1 and CDR2: SEHNR, FQNEAQ (reference sequence). The CDR3 loop spans 13 amino acids. V was pared by 8 bases and J by 0 bases, with 1 base of the junction left unmatched. The CDR3, as DNA: TGTGCCAGCCGGACAGGGGGCTCCTACGAGCAGTACTTC. Protein: CASRTGGSYEQYF.

The V and J genes are TRBV27 and TRBJ2-2, with TRBD2 identical over 9 bases. CDR3 length: 16 residues. From germline, CDR1 is MNHEY and CDR2 SMNVEV (reference sequence). Unmatched junction bases numbered 7, after V lost 3 bases and J lost 5 bases. This chain's CDR3 is CASSFLAGGRTGELFF. The CDR3 DNA reads TGTGCCAGCAGTTTCTTGGCGGGGGGGCGGACCGGGGAGCTGTTTTTT.

This chain joins TRBV28 and TRBJ1-1; no clear D gene. Per germline, CDR1 MDHEN and CDR2 SYDVKM. V was shortened by 7 bases and J by 0 bases, with 9 bases between the two germline ends. This CDR3 is built from 13 residues. CDR3 nucleotides: TGTGCCAGCAAAGCCGATATGAACACTGAAGCTTTCTTT. This translates into CASKADMNTEAFF.

This chain connects TRBV27 to TRBJ1-6, with 8 bases aligning to TRBD1. The CDR3 consists of 20 residues. CDR1 and CDR2 from the germline V gene are MNHEY and SMNVEV (reference sequence). V lost 2 bases and J lost 9; bases outside the gene matches: 21. In DNA, the CDR3 is TGTGCCAGCAGTTTACTAGCCCGGGGCAGGGGGCGGTGGATTAGTTCACCCCTCCACTTT. Amino acid sequence: CASSLLARGRGRWISSPLHF.

This chain joins TRBV28 and TRBJ1-2; 10 positions agree with TRBD1. CDR1 MDHEN and CDR2 SYDVKM come from the germline V gene. V lost 5 bases and J lost 2; bases outside the gene matches: 5. There are 15 residues in the CDR3. The CDR3 coding sequence is TGTGCCAGCAGTGACCCGGGACAGGGGAACTATGGCTACACCTTC. It yields the protein CASSDPGQGNYGYTF.

This chain uses TRBV6-2 or TRBV6-3 with TRBJ2-7; possibly TRBD2 for D (6 bases). Germline V gene lookup returns CDR1 MNHEY and CDR2 SVGEGT. The germline V and J ends were trimmed by 2 bases and 4 bases, with 12 bases remaining between them. The CDR3 is 14 residues long. CDR3 loop: CASSYQPLAYEQYF. CDR3 sequence (DNA): TGTGCCAGCAGTTACCAACCCCTAGCGTACGAGCAGTACTTC.

The rearrangement uses TRBV5-1 and TRBJ1-2, with unresolved D. V was cut by 3 bases and J by 8 bases, with 17 bases left in between. This CDR3 has 14 residues. Germline V gene data show CDR1 as SGHRS and CDR2 as YFSETQ. The CDR3 loop is CASSSRSGGEGYTF. The DNA for the CDR3 is TGCGCCAGCAGCTCCCGGAGCGGCGGGGAGGGCTACACCTTC.

V usage is TRBV4-2 and J usage is TRBJ2-7; 10 bases line up with TRBD2. This CDR3 comprises 14 residues. Germline V lookup: CDR1 LGHNA, CDR2 YNFKEQ. V lost 4 bases to trimming and J lost 0 bases; unmatched junction nucleotides: 0. The CDR3 nucleotides are TGTGCCAGCAGCCCTAGCGGGAGCTCCTACGAGCAGTACTTC. Its protein product is CASSPSGSSYEQYF.

The chain uses TRBV9 and TRBJ1-1, with TRBD1 as a possible D gene (5 bases). The CDR3 spans 13 residues. Germline values: CDR1 SGDLS, CDR2 YYNGEE. Between the trimmed V and J ends, which lost 0 bases and 8 bases, there was a span of 11 bases. The CDR3 sequence is CASSVDGDSEAFF. CDR3 coding DNA: TGTGCCAGCAGCGTAGATGGGGACTCGGAAGCTTTCTTT.

This clone was observed once. The chain employs TRBV28 and TRBJ1-5; unclear D gene. Trimming removed 2 bases from V and 0 bases from J, with 11 bases in between. Germline CDR1 MDHEN, CDR2 SYDVKM. There are 16 residues in the CDR3. The DNA of the CDR3 is TGTGCCAGCAGTTTAATCGGAACAATTAGCAATCAGCCCCAGCATTTT. Its protein is CASSLIGTISNQPQHF.

V gene TRBV7-9 combines with J gene TRBJ2-1, with D possibly TRBD1 on 6 matching bases. Germline loops: CDR1 SEHNR, CDR2 FQNEAQ (reference sequence). Between the trimmed V and J ends, which lost 5 bases and 0 bases, there was a span of 14 bases. The CDR3 loop spans 16 amino acids. The CDR3 is CASSAGLGGSYNEQFF. CDR3 nucleotide sequence: TGTGCCAGCAGCGCCGGGCTAGGGGGCTCCTACAATGAGCAGTTCTTC.

The chain couples TRBV7-3 to TRBJ1-5, with D uncertain. The CDR3 loop spans 13 amino acids. Germline lookup yields CDR1 SGHTA and CDR2 FQGTGA. The V and J ends lost 7 bases and 5 bases respectively, with 12 bases between them. CDR3 nucleotides: TGTGCCAGCATCGGTAACCGCCATCAGCCCCAGCATTTT. Its translation is CASIGNRHQPQHF.

The chain links TRBV11-2 to TRBJ1-5, with D unclear. V lost 1 base, J lost 1 base, and 8 bases lay in between. The CDR3 loop spans 15 amino acids. Germline CDR1 reads SGHAT; CDR2 reads FQNNGV. CDR3 in amino acids: CASSLGPASNQPQHF. In nucleotides, the CDR3 is TGTGCCAGCAGCTTAGGCCCAGCAAGCAATCAGCCCCAGCATTTT. Using reference TRBV11-2 and TRBJ1-5 for the parts outside the CDR3, the full variable domain is EAGVAQSPRYKIIEKRQSVAFWCNPISGHATLYWYQQILGQGPKLLIQFQNNGVVDDSQLPKDRFSAERLKGVDSTLKIQPAKLEDSAVYLCASSLGPASNQPQHFGDGTRLSIL.

The genes are TRBV10-3 and TRBJ1-1; 8 positions agree with TRBD1. V lost 11 bases to trimming and J lost 4 bases; unmatched junction nucleotides: 9. This CDR3 contains 13 residues. From germline, CDR1 is ENHRY and CDR2 SYGVKD. The CDR3 DNA follows: TGTGCCGCGGATACAGGGGGAGGCACTGAAGCTTTCTTT. As protein: CAADTGGGTEAFF.